These T cell receptor beta chains were read from a single sample in a study of response to subunit inactivated influenza vaccine. TCRdb reanalysed the RT-PCR reads using MiXCR and keeps one entry per CDR3 protein. The repertoire holds around 480,000 distinct CDR3 sequences, with more than 15% as singletons. Specimen: CD4+ T cells sorted from PBMCs, collected roughly 24 months after vaccination. Receptor source: a man aged 45 to 70 who received an inactivated influenza vaccine. The CDR3 runs from the conserved cysteine through the conserved F or W. Fields, in order: clone size, D gene, V gene, J gene, CDR3 DNA, CDR3 protein. The D gene is left open where the match is weak. Expanded clones get a size class; other rows say once, few or many, or leave the size out.

abundance: few
d_gene: TRBD2
v_gene: TRBV12-3/TRBV12-4
j_gene: TRBJ2-2
CDR3nt: TGTGCCAGCAGTTGGTCCTCACTAGCGGAGCAGACCGGGGAGCTGTTTTTT
CDR3aa: CASSWSSLAEQTGELFF

abundance: few
d_gene: .
v_gene: TRBV6-2/TRBV6-3
j_gene: TRBJ1-1
CDR3nt: TGTGCCAGCAGTTACGCTATGAACACTGAAGCTTTCTTT
CDR3aa: CASSYAMNTEAFF

abundance: .
d_gene: .
v_gene: TRBV4-3
j_gene: TRBJ1-4
CDR3nt: TGCGCCAGCAGCCAAAGACGACAGATCCTTGCAACTAATGAAAAACTGTTTTTT
CDR3aa: CASSQRRQILATNEKLFF

abundance: .
d_gene: .
v_gene: TRBV20-1
j_gene: TRBJ1-3
CDR3nt: TGCAGTGGTGTCAGCTCTGGAAACACCATATATTTT
CDR3aa: CSGVSSGNTIYF

abundance: few
d_gene: TRBD1
v_gene: TRBV20-1
j_gene: TRBJ2-7
CDR3nt: TGCAGTGCTCCGGACAGGGACGGCTACGAGCAGTACTTC
CDR3aa: CSAPDRDGYEQYF

abundance: .
d_gene: TRBD1
v_gene: TRBV20-1
j_gene: TRBJ1-3
CDR3nt: TGCAGTGCTAGAGACGGGACAGGGAGTGGAAACACCATATATTTT
CDR3aa: CSARDGTGSGNTIYF

abundance: many
d_gene: TRBD1
v_gene: TRBV5-1
j_gene: TRBJ2-7
CDR3nt: TGCGCCAGCAGCGCGGCCGGGACAGGGAGCCACGAGCAGTACTTC
CDR3aa: CASSAAGTGSHEQYF

abundance: few
d_gene: .
v_gene: TRBV4-2
j_gene: TRBJ2-2
CDR3nt: TGTGCCAGCAGCCAAGATGGTCGGATCCCTACCGGGGAGCTGTTTTTT
CDR3aa: CASSQDGRIPTGELFF

abundance: .
d_gene: .
v_gene: TRBV20-1
j_gene: TRBJ2-3
CDR3nt: TGCAGTGCTAGTATGCGGGGGCGCACAGATACGCAGTATTTT
CDR3aa: CSASMRGRTDTQYF

abundance: .
d_gene: .
v_gene: TRBV20-1
j_gene: TRBJ1-4
CDR3nt: TGCAGTGCTAGAGACGGCAGGAATAATGAAAAACTGTTTTTT
CDR3aa: CSARDGRNNEKLFF

abundance: .
d_gene: .
v_gene: TRBV11-2
j_gene: TRBJ2-5
CDR3nt: TGTGCCAGCAGCTTCTACGGCCACTCCCAAGAGACCCAGTACTTC
CDR3aa: CASSFYGHSQETQYF

abundance: few
d_gene: TRBD1
v_gene: TRBV12-3/TRBV12-4
j_gene: TRBJ2-7
CDR3nt: TGTGCCAGCAGCCCACGACAGGGACCGATGTACGAGCAGTACTTC
CDR3aa: CASSPRQGPMYEQYF

abundance: many
d_gene: TRBD1
v_gene: TRBV29-1
j_gene: TRBJ2-2
CDR3nt: TGCAGCGTTGATCTTGACAGGGACACCGGGGAGCTGTTTTTT
CDR3aa: CSVDLDRDTGELFF

abundance: few
d_gene: TRBD1
v_gene: TRBV2
j_gene: TRBJ2-1
CDR3nt: TGTGCCAGCAGTGATTCCGGGACAGCGTACAATGAGCAGTTCTTC
CDR3aa: CASSDSGTAYNEQFF

abundance: few
d_gene: .
v_gene: TRBV2
j_gene: TRBJ2-7
CDR3nt: TGTGCCAGAGCCCACAGGGATCGCACCTACGAGCAGTACTTC
CDR3aa: CARAHRDRTYEQYF

abundance: .
d_gene: .
v_gene: TRBV6-1
j_gene: TRBJ1-6
CDR3nt: TGTGCCAGCACGCGGGGCTCCTATAATTCACCCCTCCACTTT
CDR3aa: CASTRGSYNSPLHF

abundance: few
d_gene: .
v_gene: TRBV4-1
j_gene: TRBJ2-1
CDR3nt: TGCGCCAGCAGCCACAGCCCCAGGGAAAATGAGCAGTTCTTC
CDR3aa: CASSHSPRENEQFF

abundance: many
d_gene: .
v_gene: TRBV12-3/TRBV12-4
j_gene: TRBJ2-1
CDR3nt: TGTGCCAGCAGTTATTCGACCCTATTCTCCTACAATGAGCAGTTCTTC
CDR3aa: CASSYSTLFSYNEQFF

abundance: .
d_gene: .
v_gene: TRBV5-1
j_gene: TRBJ2-7
CDR3nt: TGCGCCAGCAGCTTGCTATCAACAGGAACCTACGAGCAGTACTTC
CDR3aa: CASSLLSTGTYEQYF

abundance: .
d_gene: .
v_gene: TRBV20-1
j_gene: TRBJ1-5
CDR3nt: TGCAGTGCTAGTGCAGATAGCAATCAGCCCCAGCATTTT
CDR3aa: CSASADSNQPQHF

abundance: few
d_gene: .
v_gene: TRBV12-3/TRBV12-4
j_gene: TRBJ1-2
CDR3nt: TGTGCCAGCAGTTCGACAGTATCACATGGCTACACCTTC
CDR3aa: CASSSTVSHGYTF

abundance: few
d_gene: TRBD1
v_gene: TRBV6-1
j_gene: TRBJ2-5
CDR3nt: TGTGCCAGCAGGGCCCGGGACAGGGGGTACCAAGAGACCCAGTACTTC
CDR3aa: CASRARDRGYQETQYF

abundance: many
d_gene: .
v_gene: TRBV4-2
j_gene: TRBJ2-5
CDR3nt: TGTGCCAGCAGCCAAGAGTCGACAGAGACCCAGTACTTC
CDR3aa: CASSQESTETQYF